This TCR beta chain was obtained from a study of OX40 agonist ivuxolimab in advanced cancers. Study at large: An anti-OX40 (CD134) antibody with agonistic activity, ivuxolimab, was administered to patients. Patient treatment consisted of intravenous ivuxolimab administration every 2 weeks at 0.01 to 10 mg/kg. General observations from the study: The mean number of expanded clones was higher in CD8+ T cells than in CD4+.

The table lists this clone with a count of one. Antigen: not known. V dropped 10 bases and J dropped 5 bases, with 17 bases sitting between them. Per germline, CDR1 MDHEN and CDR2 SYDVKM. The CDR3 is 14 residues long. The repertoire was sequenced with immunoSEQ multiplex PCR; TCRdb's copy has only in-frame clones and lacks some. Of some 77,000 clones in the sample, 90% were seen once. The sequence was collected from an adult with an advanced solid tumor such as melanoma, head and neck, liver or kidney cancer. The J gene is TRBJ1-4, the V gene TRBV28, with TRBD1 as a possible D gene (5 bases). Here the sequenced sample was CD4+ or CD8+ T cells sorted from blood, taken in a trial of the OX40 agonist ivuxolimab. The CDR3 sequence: CATRQRLTNEKLFF. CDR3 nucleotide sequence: TGTGCCACCCGACAGCGGCTGACGAATGAAAAACTGTTTTTT.